The 24 T cell receptor beta chains in this list originate from one sample, sequenced in a study of tumor and adjacent non-tumor tissue in lung cancer. RNA was extracted from bulk tissue without any cell sorting. TCRbeta libraries were built with three rounds of nested PCR, modified from ARM-PCR. One entry per CDR3 protein, called by TCRdb with MiXCR from the multiplex PCR reads. The table shows 90,000 to 130,000 distinct CDR3 sequences, with approximately 87% occurring only once. Source material: lung tumor tissue. The receptors here all came from a man between 70 and 80 years old with non-small cell lung cancer.

Comments on this clonotype: The junction differs from germline at one of its ends, possibly a read error. The chain recombines TRBV5-6 with TRBJ2-5, with TRBD2 identical over 8 bases. Germline V gene sequence: CDR1 SGHDT, CDR2 YYEEEE. The CDR3 contains 14 residues. CDR3 in amino acids: CASGLLGREETEYF. The CDR3 DNA sequence: TGTGCCAGCGGCTTGTTGGGGCGGGAGGAGACCGAGTACTTC.

Notes on this clonotype: The conserved closing phenylalanine or tryptophan is absent in this CDR3, likely reflecting a read error. The gene calls are TRBV4-1 and TRBJ2-6; 8 bases are a match to TRBD1. After removal of 0 bases from V and 0 bases from J, the junction contained 7 bases not matched to a gene. CDR3 length: 19 residues. CDR1 MGHRA and CDR2 YSYEKL come from the germline V gene. The CDR3 loop reads CASSQDVSGTGSGANVLTS. In DNA, the CDR3 is TGCGCCAGCAGCCAAGATGTTTCCGGGACAGGCTCTGGGGCCAACGTCCTGACTTCA.

With regard to this clonotype: Given the absence of the conserved phenylalanine or tryptophan at the CDR3 end, a read error is likely. The chain recombines TRBV29-1 with TRBJ2-3; D is possibly TRBD2 (7 bases). Germline V gene data show CDR1 as SQVTM and CDR2 as ANQGSEA. The CDR3 covers 12 residues. The CDR3 DNA follows: TGCAGCATGGGGGGGGCCACAGATGCGCAGTATCCT. As protein: CSMGGATDAQYP.

This clonotype was recorded once. Since the CDR3 does not end with the conserved phenylalanine or tryptophan, this likely comes from a read error. This chain joins TRBV29-1 and TRBJ2-2; tentatively, D is TRBD2 (5 bases). The CDR3 is made up of 11 amino acids. The germline V gene has CDR1 SQVTM and CDR2 ANQGSEA. CDR3 in amino acids: CSVGGTGELFL. CDR3 bases: TGCAGCGTTGGGGGAACCGGGGAACTGTTTCTT.

This clonotype came up many times. V gene TRBV4-3 combines with J gene TRBJ2-1, with 15 bases identical to TRBD2. J lost 9 bases, V lost 0 bases, and 3 bases had no gene match. The CDR3 has 16 residues. Germline assignment: CDR1 LGHNA and CDR2 YSLEER. The CDR3 here is CASSQDGLAGGLEQFF. DNA for the CDR3: TGCGCCAGCAGCCAAGATGGACTAGCGGGAGGGCTTGAGCAGTTCTTC.

As regards this clonotype: The conserved phenylalanine or tryptophan is not found at the CDR3 terminus, so this likely reflects a read error. It is unclear where the CDR3 begins or ends on the DNA, so no DNA is shown, and the CDR3 is as TCRdb lists it. The genes are TRBV11-2 and TRBJ1-1; the listed D gene, TRBD1, was not tested against the DNA. The CDR3 is 15 amino acids long, termini counted. CDR1 and CDR2 (germline): SGHAT, FQNNGV. This CDR3 is CASSPPNVEGTEVFY.

This clonotype has just a few counts. V and J are TRBV30 and TRBJ2-1, with 12 bases fitting TRBD2. This CDR3 contains 15 residues. Germline CDR1 reads GTSNPN; CDR2 reads SVGIG (reference sequence). V lost 5 bases to trimming and J lost 5 bases; unmatched junction nucleotides: 7. CDR3 sequence reads: CAWCIGLAGNNEQFF. CDR3 bases: TGTGCCTGGTGTATCGGACTAGCGGGAAACAATGAGCAGTTCTTC.

This chain connects TRBV29-1 to TRBJ2-3; TRBD1 might be the D (5 bases). This CDR3 contains 12 residues. CDR1 is SQVTM, CDR2 ANQGSEA, per germline. The CDR3 here is CDVDSYTDTQYF. The CDR3 DNA sequence: TGCGACGTTGACAGTTACACAGATACGCAGTATTTT.

For this clonotype: This CDR3 fails to terminate in the conserved phenylalanine or tryptophan, so it likely reflects a read error. The chain recombines TRBV11-2 with TRBJ2-1; the D gene is possibly TRBD1 (6 bases). CDR1 and CDR2 (germline): SGHAT, FQNNGV. V lost 4 bases and J 6 bases, leaving 19 bases between the germline ends. The CDR3 extends over 16 amino acids. For the CDR3, the DNA is TGTGCCAGCAGCTCGGTCGGGATAGGGGGTATCAATGAGCAGTTCTTA. As protein: CASSSVGIGGINEQFL.

This sequence joins TRBV6-5 and TRBJ2-2, with D possibly being TRBD2 (6 bases). Germline CDR1 MNHEY, CDR2 SVGAGI. The CDR3 loop spans 18 amino acids. V was clipped by 0 bases and J by 3 bases, with 17 bases between them. In DNA form, the CDR3 reads TGTGCCAGCAGTTACTCCGCACTAGCAGGAGGATACACCGGGGAGCTGTTTTTT. This codes for CASSYSALAGGYTGELFF.

Worth noting for this clonotype: A much larger clone differs from this one at a single base, so this may be a read error. This sequence joins TRBV7-8 and TRBJ2-5; no reliable D call. CDR1 and CDR2 (germline): SGHVS, FQNEAQ. CDR3 size: 19 residues. The CDR3 reads CASNLVVAVDQWFQETQYF. The CDR3 coding sequence is TGTGCCAGCAACTTAGTGGTTGCCGTGGATCAGTGGTTCCAAGAGACCCAGTACTTC.

The V and J genes are TRBV19 and TRBJ1-1; possibly TRBD1 for D (5 bases). The germline V gene encodes CDR1 LNHDA and CDR2 SQIVND (reference sequence). This CDR3 contains 16 residues. The V and J ends lost 6 bases and 0 bases respectively, with 17 bases between them. The CDR3 DNA follows: TGTGCCAGTAGGACGAGGCAGGGAGACCTGAACACTGAAGCTTTCTTT. Translating gives CASRTRQGDLNTEAFF. The entire variable domain, with the rest obtained from reference TRBV19 and TRBJ1-1, is as follows: DGGITQSPKYLFRKEGQNVTLSCEQNLNHDAMYWYRQDPGQGLRLIYYSQIVNDFQKGDIAEGYSVSREKKESFPLTVTSAQKNPTAFYLCASRTRQGDLNTEAFFGQGTRLTVV.

This clonotype was counted between two and nine times. A much larger clone lies one base from this, so it may be a read error. V is TRBV10-3 and J is TRBJ2-3, with a weak D call TRBD2 (6 bases). CDR1 ENHRY and CDR2 SYGVKD come from the germline V gene. V shed 6 bases and J shed 0 bases, with 22 bases lying between them. This CDR3 is built from 18 residues. DNA for the CDR3: TGTGCCATCAGCAACCCCTCCCGAGGAGGGAGAAGCACAGATACGCAGTATTTT. Protein product: CAISNPSRGGRSTDTQYF.

For this clonotype: Germline is not matched at one junction end, which may reflect a read error. The V and J genes are TRBV10-2 and TRBJ2-7, with D possibly TRBD2 on 5 matching bases. The V gene's germline CDR1 is WSHSY and CDR2 SAAADI. The CDR3 is made up of 15 amino acids. The CDR3 coding sequence is TGCGCCGGCAGTGAGTGGGGAGAAAGGCGCGACGAGCAGTACTTC. Protein: CAGSEWGERRDEQYF.

The gene calls are TRBV10-2 and TRBJ2-3, with 10 bases matching TRBD2. The CDR3 sequence is 15 residues long. The V gene's germline CDR1 is WSHSY and CDR2 SAAADI. The ends lost 11 bases at V and 4 bases at J; junction bases unmatched: 12. The CDR3 nucleotides are TGCGCCTGCAATGCAGCGGGAGGGTTCGCAGATACGCAGTATTTT. The encoded protein is CACNAAGGFADTQYF.

V and J are TRBV4-2 and TRBJ1-5; D may be TRBD1 (5 bases). Germline CDR1 LGHNA, CDR2 YNFKEQ. Deletions cut 4 bases from V and 9 bases from J, with 16 bases between. The CDR3 totals 14 residues. CDR3 sequence (DNA): TGTGCCAGCAGCCGGGCTGACAGTAGTCGGCCCCAGCATTTT. It translates to CASSRADSSRPQHF.

Comments on this clonotype: A read error may produce the germline difference seen at one junction end. The chain recombines TRBV6-6 with TRBJ2-4; D may be TRBD1 (6 bases). CDR3 length: 16 amino acids. Per the germline V gene, CDR1 is MNHNY and CDR2 is SVGAGI (reference sequence). For the CDR3, the DNA is TGTGCCAGTAGTGGCGTGCAGGGGTTCGCCAAAAACGTTCAGTACTTC. Residues: CASSGVQGFAKNVQYF.

Remarks on this clonotype: Germline and junction disagree at one end, which may indicate a read error. The chain carries TRBV5-1 and TRBJ2-6; maybe TRBD1 (5 bases). Germline CDR1 and CDR2: SGHRS and YFSETQ. This CDR3 is built from 18 residues. In DNA, the CDR3 is TGCGCCAGCAGCCATCTCTCTTTCCAGGGATCTGGGGCCAAAGTCCTGACTTTC. It yields the protein CASSHLSFQGSGAKVLTF.

This chain uses TRBV5-6 with TRBJ2-3, with 14 bases aligning to TRBD2. This CDR3 is 18 amino acids long. Germline values: CDR1 SGHDT, CDR2 YYEEEE. The V segment lost 0 bases and the J segment 5 bases; nucleotides outside the gene matches: 8. The CDR3 loop is CASSLVGTSGGNIDTQYF. CDR3 in DNA: TGTGCCAGCAGCTTGGTAGGGACTAGCGGGGGCAACATAGATACGCAGTATTTT.

The chain combines TRBV28 with TRBJ2-7; D is uncertain. The ends were cut back, 7 bases at V and 4 bases at J, with 20 bases in the middle. The germline CDR1 and CDR2 sequences are MDHEN and SYDVKM. This CDR3 is built from 15 residues. CDR3 nucleotide sequence: TGTGCCAGCACCTCCCGGCAGGCCGGGCGTTACGAGCAGTACTTC. Translating gives CASTSRQAGRYEQYF.

Turning to this clonotype: A single base separates this from a much larger clone, so it may be a read error. This chain connects TRBV6-5 to TRBJ1-6, with TRBD1 matching 9 bases. The length of the CDR3 is 14 residues. CDR1 MNHEY and CDR2 SVGAGI come from the germline V gene. The CDR3 region is CTSSTGTGNSPLHF. The DNA of the CDR3 is TGTACCAGCAGCACCGGGACAGGGAATTCACCCCTCCACTTT.

In regard to this clonotype: This may come from a read error, since a much larger clone is one base off. The chain joins TRBV5-1 to TRBJ2-1; 7 bases align to TRBD2. From germline, CDR1 is SGHRS and CDR2 YFSETQ. The CDR3 is 14 amino acids. V was pared by 3 bases and J by 9 bases, with 9 bases of the junction left unmatched. This chain's CDR3 is CASSSRGLTSEQFF. CDR3 sequence (DNA): TGCGCCAGCAGCTCAAGGGGACTAACGAGTGAGCAGTTCTTC.

As for this clonotype: One end of the junction does not line up with germline, which may come from a read error. This chain links TRBV5-6 with TRBJ1-2, with a tentative D call TRBD1 (5 bases). This CDR3 spans 15 amino acids. CDR1 is SGHDT, CDR2 YYEEEE, per germline. The CDR3 sequence is CAGSLGPDKRYDYTF. CDR3 in DNA: TGTGCCGGCAGCTTAGGACCGGACAAGCGGTATGACTACACCTTC.

The rearrangement uses TRBV11-3 and TRBJ2-5; D may be TRBD2 (5 bases). Germline V gene sequence: CDR1 SGHNT, CDR2 YENEEA. The CDR3 loop spans 14 amino acids. Deletions cut 10 bases from V and 5 bases from J, with 20 bases between. This chain's CDR3 is CATASGWRRETQYF. CDR3 coding DNA: TGTGCCACCGCTTCCGGTTGGAGGCGGGAGACCCAGTACTTC.